The clone carrying this T cell receptor (beta chain) has a handful of counts. The data derive from a study of CD8+ T cells in alopecia areata. Study context: Patients took tofacitinib for 6 to 18 months, followed by 6 drug-free months.

Germline V gene lookup returns CDR1 GTSNPN and CDR2 SVGIG (reference sequence). The ends were cut back, 7 bases at V and 5 bases at J, with 11 bases in the middle. There are 11 residues in the CDR3. cDNA serving as the sequencing template came from extracted, reverse transcribed RNA. The repertoire was sequenced with immunoSEQ multiplex PCR; TCRdb's copy has only in-frame clones and lacks some. The sample has 9,000 to 13,000 clones; approximately 58% are singletons. The investigators collected lesional scalp punch biopsies and peripheral blood from alopecia areata patients. The TCR originated in a human donor with alopecia areata. The V and J genes are TRBV30 and TRBJ1-2; D uncertain. Sequenced here: skin, sampled at week 0. The CDR3, as DNA: TGTGCCTTCACTCGGCCGTATGGCTACACCTTC. It is translated as CAFTRPYGYTF.